Each of the 15 T cell receptor beta chains below was sequenced from the same sample in a study of radiotherapy plus CTLA-4 blockade in lung cancer. TCRdb keeps only in-frame clones here, not all; method: immunoSEQ multiplex PCR. This table holds tens of thousands of clones, 70% to 80% found once. The sample was peripheral blood, taken from a patient treated with radiotherapy plus ipilimumab. The receptors shown here come from a human donor with non-small cell lung cancer that progressed on radiotherapy plus ipilimumab.

V usage is TRBV11-3 and J usage is TRBJ2-1; D is perhaps TRBD2 (5 bases). V lost 5 bases and J 1 base, leaving 15 bases between the germline ends. The CDR3 extends over 16 amino acids. Germline assignment: CDR1 SGHNT and CDR2 YENEEA. Here the CDR3 reads CASSQTRGWSYNEQFF. DNA for the CDR3: TGTGCCAGCAGCCAAACTCGCGGGTGGTCCTACAATGAGCAGTTCTTC.

The chain combines TRBV2 with TRBJ2-1, with D maybe TRBD1 (7 bases). CDR3 length: 15 amino acids. V was pared by 6 bases and J by 5 bases, with 17 bases between. Germline V gives CDR1 SNHLY, CDR2 FYNNEI. The CDR3 sequence: CASRRDPTGNNEQFF. The CDR3 bases are TGTGCCAGCAGGCGGGACCCGACAGGGAACAATGAGCAGTTCTTC.

The chain joins TRBV29-1 to TRBJ2-1, with 7 bases identical to TRBD2. The CDR3 loop spans 13 amino acids. Germline V gives CDR1 SQVTM, CDR2 ANQGSEA. V shed 6 bases and J 4 bases; nucleotides not matched to a gene: 6. The CDR3 nucleotides read TGCAGCGTCAAATCTAGCGGTTACAATGAGCAGTTCTTC. Translation: CSVKSSGYNEQFF.

The V call is TRBV28, the J call TRBJ1-1, with 11 bases matching TRBD1. From germline, CDR1 is MDHEN and CDR2 SYDVKM. Trimming at V came to 8 bases and at J to 5 bases, leaving 10 bases not matched to a gene. CDR3 length equals 15 residues. CDR3 region: CASAQSGTGGTEAFF. The CDR3 DNA sequence: TGTGCCAGCGCCCAGTCCGGGACAGGGGGGACTGAAGCTTTCTTT.

The chain joins TRBV5-6 to TRBJ1-5, with D possibly matching TRBD1 (5 bases). Trimming pared 3 bases from V and 5 bases from J, leaving 18 bases between. Germline CDR1 reads SGHDT; CDR2 reads YYEEEE. The CDR3 totals 16 residues. Here the CDR3 reads CASSSGRWSGDQPQHF. DNA of the CDR3: TGTGCCAGCAGCTCGGGACGTTGGAGCGGAGATCAGCCCCAGCATTTT.

This clone turned up a few times. The rearrangement uses TRBV10-2 and TRBJ2-1, with 12 bases that match TRBD2. CDR1 is WSHSY, CDR2 SAAADI, per germline. Trimming took 7 bases from V and 0 from J; bases not matched to a gene: 1. CDR3 size: 15 residues. The CDR3 is CASKTSGSSYNEQFF. DNA for the CDR3: TGCGCCAGCAAGACTAGCGGGAGCTCCTACAATGAGCAGTTCTTC.

The rearrangement uses TRBV6-1 and TRBJ1-1; 9 bases agree with TRBD1. The trim removed 1 base at V and 2 bases at J, leaving 8 bases unmatched. CDR3 size: 17 residues. The germline CDR1 and CDR2 sequences are MNHNS and SASEGT. The CDR3 reads CASSEERAGQGNTEAFF. Here the CDR3 DNA reads TGTGCCAGCAGTGAAGAACGGGCGGGACAGGGAAACACTGAAGCTTTCTTT.

This chain links TRBV5-1 with TRBJ2-7; no firm D call. The germline CDR1 and CDR2 sequences are SGHRS and YFSETQ. The CDR3 contains 14 residues. Trimming pared 4 bases from V and 0 bases from J, leaving 11 bases between. Here the CDR3 reads CASSPPSSSYEQYF. The CDR3 bases are TGCGCCAGCAGCCCCCCATCCTCCTCCTACGAGCAGTACTTC.

The chain links TRBV4-3 to TRBJ2-1; TRBD1 might be the D (5 bases). The CDR3 is 15 residues long. Per the germline V gene, CDR1 is LGHNA and CDR2 is YSLEER. Deletions cut 1 base from V and 2 bases from J, with 9 bases between. This chain's CDR3 is CASSQAATAYNEQFF. Here the CDR3 DNA reads TGCGCCAGCAGCCAAGCGGCGACAGCCTACAATGAGCAGTTCTTC.

The V and J genes are TRBV30 and TRBJ1-6; TRBD1 agrees at 7 bases. Trimming removed 6 bases from V and 10 bases from J; junction bases left unmatched: 6. The CDR3 is 12 residues long. Germline CDR1 reads GTSNPN; CDR2 reads SVGIG (reference sequence). For the CDR3, the DNA is TGTGCCTGCACGACAGGGCCATCACCCCTCCACTTT. This codes for CACTTGPSPLHF. The full variable domain, rest sourced from reference TRBV30 and TRBJ1-6, is SQTIHQWPATLVQPVGSPLSLECTVEGTSNPNLYWYRQAAGRGLQLLFYSVGIGQISSEVPQNLSASRPQDRQFILSSKKLLLSDSGFYLCACTTGPSPLHFGNGTRLTVT.

The gene calls are TRBV5-1 and TRBJ2-3; 9 bases agree with TRBD2. Germline assignment: CDR1 SGHRS and CDR2 YFSETQ. Germline trimming cut 3 bases from V and 0 bases from J; bases unmatched to any gene: 2. The CDR3 is 15 residues long. CDR3 sequence (DNA): TGCGCCAGCAGCTCGCTAGCGGGAAGCACAGATACGCAGTATTTT. It specifies CASSSLAGSTDTQYF. Full variable domain (outside the CDR3, taken from reference TRBV5-1 and TRBJ2-3): KAGVTQTPRYLIKTRGQQVTLSCSPISGHRSVSWYQQTPGQGLQFLFEYFSETQRNKGNFPGRFSGRQFSNSRSEMNVSTLELGDSALYLCASSSLAGSTDTQYFGPGTRLTVL.

This sequence joins TRBV5-1 and TRBJ2-1, with 14 nucleotides matching TRBD2. CDR1 SGHRS and CDR2 YFSETQ come from the germline V gene. Trimming removed 4 bases from V and 10 bases from J; junction bases left unmatched: 13. The CDR3 length is 17 residues. CDR3 sequence: CASSLNSGTSGRGEQFF. The DNA for the CDR3 is TGCGCCAGCAGCCTAAATTCCGGGACTAGCGGGAGAGGAGAGCAGTTCTTC. The full variable domain, completed using reference TRBV5-1 and TRBJ2-1, is KAGVTQTPRYLIKTRGQQVTLSCSPISGHRSVSWYQQTPGQGLQFLFEYFSETQRNKGNFPGRFSGRQFSNSRSEMNVSTLELGDSALYLCASSLNSGTSGRGEQFFGPGTRLTVL.

This chain uses TRBV2 with TRBJ2-4; perhaps D is TRBD1 or TRBD2 (5 bases each). The length of the CDR3 is 14 residues. Trimming left V 6 bases short and J 5 bases short, with 14 bases between. Germline CDR1 reads SNHLY; CDR2 reads FYNNEI. The CDR3 coding sequence is TGTGCCAGCAGGCAGGGACCTAACCAAAACATTCAGTACTTC. Translated: CASRQGPNQNIQYF.

CDR3 residues: CATSPGGYEQYF. CDR3 coding DNA: TGTGCCACCAGCCCAGGGGGTTACGAGCAGTACTTC. The rearrangement uses TRBV15 and TRBJ2-7; 7 positions match TRBD1. J lost 4 bases, V lost 5 bases, and 2 bases had no gene match. The CDR3 covers 12 residues. Germline CDR1 reads LNHNV; CDR2 reads YYDKDF (reference sequence).

In its sample, this clone was seen once. Germline and junction disagree at one end, which may indicate a read error. The V gene is TRBV7-7, the J gene TRBJ2-7; 11 bases match TRBD1. The length of the CDR3 is 13 residues. The germline CDR1 and CDR2 sequences are SSHAT and FNYEAQ (reference sequence). CDR3 amino acids: CASSFGQGADQYF. The CDR3 nucleotides read TGTGCTAGCAGCTTTGGACAGGGGGCCGATCAGTACTTC.